The present entry profiles one T cell receptor beta chain with its context. Its specificity is not known. Other DNA variants within this sample encode the same CDR3. Germline-derived CDR1 and CDR2 are MDHEN and SYDVKM. The CDR3 spans 14 residues. V lost 5 bases and J lost 2; bases outside the gene matches: 4. This entry is derived from a study of shared clonotypes between healthy human individuals. Study-level points and caveats: Non-shared clonotypes had lower generation probabilities than clonotypes shared by all four sorted-subset donors.

The test was conducted at deep level. Profiled with immunoSEQ multiplex PCR; TCRdb holds only in-frame clones, not every one. This repertoire shows some 680,000 clones, around four fifths found once; its top ten account for 1.5% to 2%. This sequence was found in a woman under 40 in good health. V gene TRBV28 combines with J gene TRBJ1-2; TRBD1 matches at 8 bases. The specimen was memory CD4+ T cells sorted from blood. Subset reported: CD45RA-negative fraction. The CDR3 loop is CASSAGQGNYGYTF. CDR3 DNA: TGTGCCAGCAGTGCCGGACAGGGAAACTATGGCTACACCTTC.